Listed here are 4 T cell receptor beta chains from one sample, sequenced in a study of blood T cell repertoires in COVID-19. Method: immunoSEQ multiplex PCR; TCRdb's copy keeps in-frame clones and lacks some. The sample consists of about 170,000 clones, about 80% of them appearing once. Sequencing was performed on peripheral blood. These receptors were taken from a man aged 70 or older with active or convalescent COVID-19.

This chain connects TRBV16 to TRBJ2-7; 8 bases map to TRBD1. From germline, CDR1 is KGHSY and CDR2 FQNENV. This CDR3 comprises 14 residues. J was trimmed by 6 bases and V by 3 bases; bases with no gene match: 7. CDR3 region: CASSHQRQGAEQYF. The CDR3 nucleotides are TGTGCCAGCAGCCACCAGCGGCAGGGGGCCGAGCAGTACTTC.

The J gene is TRBJ1-4, the V gene TRBV19; maybe TRBD1 (6 bases). Germline loops: CDR1 LNHDA, CDR2 SQIVND (reference sequence). Trimming pared 3 bases from V and 5 bases from J, leaving 19 bases between. The CDR3 contains 17 residues. The CDR3 loop is CASSIGSNRALNEKLFF. CDR3 in DNA: TGTGCCAGTAGTATCGGCTCCAACAGGGCCCTAAATGAAAAACTGTTTTTT. The full variable domain, completed using reference TRBV19 and TRBJ1-4, is DGGITQSPKYLFRKEGQNVTLSCEQNLNHDAMYWYRQDPGQGLRLIYYSQIVNDFQKGDIAEGYSVSREKKESFPLTVTSAQKNPTAFYLCASSIGSNRALNEKLFFGSGTQLSVL.

There are a few counts of this clone. The V gene is TRBV6-5, the J gene TRBJ1-1; maybe TRBD1 (6 bases). Per germline, CDR1 MNHEY and CDR2 SVGAGI. This CDR3 spans 15 amino acids. V lost 4 bases, J lost 3 bases, and 15 bases lay in between. DNA of the CDR3: TGTGCCAGCAGTTTGGGGGCAGATGTGTACACTGAAGCTTTCTTT. Translated: CASSLGADVYTEAFF.

This clone was counted a single time. The chain carries TRBV18 and TRBJ1-2; a possible D gene is TRBD1 (6 bases). The CDR3 spans 15 residues. The germline CDR1 and CDR2 sequences are KGHSH and LQKENI. V was shortened by 4 bases and J by 5 bases, with 17 bases between the two germline ends. CDR3: CASSQDSLNGYGYTF. CDR3 nucleotides: TGTGCCAGCTCACAGGACAGCCTCAACGGTTATGGCTACACCTTC.